This T cell receptor (beta chain) comes out of a study of T-cell memory formation after mild COVID-19. V shed 1 base and J shed 3 bases, with 9 bases lying between them. CDR1 SGHTA and CDR2 FQGNSA come from the germline V gene. This CDR3 spans 14 amino acids. TCRdb passed the 5' RACE reads through MiXCR, listing each CDR3 protein once. The data show 270,000 or so distinct CDR3 sequences, about a sixth seen once. Source material: PBMCs or a T cell subset sorted from them (not recorded which). The clonotype comes from a young man who had mild COVID-19 (a few samples of this study predate the infection). Cell type and time point are not known. The chain carries TRBV7-2 and TRBJ2-5; D unclear. As DNA, the CDR3 is TGTGCCAGCAGCTTAGAGCGAACAGAAGAGACCCAGTACTTC. Protein: CASSLERTEETQYF.